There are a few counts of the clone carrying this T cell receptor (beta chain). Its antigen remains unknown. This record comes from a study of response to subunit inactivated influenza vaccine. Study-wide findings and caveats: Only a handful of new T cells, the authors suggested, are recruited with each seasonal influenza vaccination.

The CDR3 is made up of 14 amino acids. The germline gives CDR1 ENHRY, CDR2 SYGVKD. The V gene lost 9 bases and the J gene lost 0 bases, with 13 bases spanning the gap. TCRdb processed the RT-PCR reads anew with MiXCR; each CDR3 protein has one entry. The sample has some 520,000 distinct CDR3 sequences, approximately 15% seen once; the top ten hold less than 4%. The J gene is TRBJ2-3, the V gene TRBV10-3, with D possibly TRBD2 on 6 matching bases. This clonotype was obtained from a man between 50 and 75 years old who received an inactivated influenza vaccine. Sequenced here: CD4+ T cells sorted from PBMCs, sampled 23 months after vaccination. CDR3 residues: CAIGLGGSTDTQYF. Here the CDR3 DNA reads TGTGCCATTGGACTTGGGGGGAGCACAGATACGCAGTATTTT.